These T cell receptor beta chains were read from a single sample in a study of blood T cell repertoires in COVID-19. Clones were read by immunoSEQ multiplex PCR, and TCRdb kept only the in-frame ones, dropping some. The sample lists some 74,000 clones, 80% to 90% seen once, with roughly 4.8% in the top ten. The sequenced sample consisted of peripheral blood. These receptor sequences come from a woman of 80 years or more with active or convalescent COVID-19. The CDR3 runs from the conserved cysteine through the conserved F or W. The order of the fields is clone size, J gene, V gene, D gene, CDR3 DNA, CDR3 protein. D genes are given only for firm matches. Rows give clone size only sometimes, using once, few, many, or a class for an expanded clone.

abundance: NA; j_gene: TRBJ2-3; v_gene: TRBV13; d_gene: NA; CDR3nt: TGTGCCAGCAGCGTAATCAGGTTAGGGGGCACAGATACGCAGTATTTT; CDR3aa: CASSVIRLGGTDTQYF
abundance: NA; j_gene: TRBJ2-7; v_gene: TRBV18; d_gene: NA; CDR3nt: TGTGCCAGCTCACCCGGCATGTCAGGATCCTACGAGCAGTACTTC; CDR3aa: CASSPGMSGSYEQYF
abundance: NA; j_gene: TRBJ1-1; v_gene: TRBV19; d_gene: TRBD1; CDR3nt: TGTGCCAGTAGTGGGAGGACAGGTCGAACTGAAGCTTTCTTT; CDR3aa: CASSGRTGRTEAFF
abundance: NA; j_gene: TRBJ1-2; v_gene: TRBV19; d_gene: NA; CDR3nt: TGTGCCAGTAGTATAGGGGGAAGGGGGTTTGACTATGGCTACACCTTC; CDR3aa: CASSIGGRGFDYGYTF
abundance: NA; j_gene: TRBJ1-4; v_gene: TRBV5-4; d_gene: TRBD1; CDR3nt: TGTGCCAGCAGCTTAGGACAGGGTGCTAATGAAAAACTGTTTTTT; CDR3aa: CASSLGQGANEKLFF
abundance: NA; j_gene: TRBJ2-3; v_gene: TRBV7-9; d_gene: TRBD2; CDR3nt: TGTGCCAGCAGCTTAGCGGGACTAGCAACAGATACGCAGTATTTT; CDR3aa: CASSLAGLATDTQYF
abundance: NA; j_gene: TRBJ2-7; v_gene: TRBV18; d_gene: NA; CDR3nt: TGTGCCAGCTCACCATTGGGGGGCTACGAGCAGTACTTC; CDR3aa: CASSPLGGYEQYF
abundance: NA; j_gene: TRBJ1-2; v_gene: TRBV28; d_gene: NA; CDR3nt: TGTGCCAGCAGTTTAGAAAGACAGAACTATGGCTACACCTTC; CDR3aa: CASSLERQNYGYTF
abundance: NA; j_gene: TRBJ1-1; v_gene: TRBV28; d_gene: NA; CDR3nt: TGTGCCAGCAGTCATACTAAGACAGGCGTCGTTGAAGCTTTCTTT; CDR3aa: CASSHTKTGVVEAFF
abundance: NA; j_gene: TRBJ1-5; v_gene: TRBV5-6; d_gene: NA; CDR3nt: TGTGCCAGCAGCCTTTCGAGCAATCAGCCCCAGCATTTT; CDR3aa: CASSLSSNQPQHF
abundance: NA; j_gene: TRBJ2-7; v_gene: TRBV19; d_gene: NA; CDR3nt: TGTGCCAGTAGTACCAAACAGGGATACGAGCAGTACTTC; CDR3aa: CASSTKQGYEQYF
abundance: NA; j_gene: TRBJ2-7; v_gene: TRBV28; d_gene: NA; CDR3nt: TGTGCCAGCAGTTTAAGGACTGGAAAAAGGGTAAGCTCCTACGAGCAGTACTTC; CDR3aa: CASSLRTGKRVSSYEQYF
abundance: NA; j_gene: TRBJ2-3; v_gene: TRBV6-5; d_gene: TRBD1; CDR3nt: TGTGCCAGCAGGACAGGGGGCACAGATACGCAGTATTTT; CDR3aa: CASRTGGTDTQYF
abundance: NA; j_gene: TRBJ1-6; v_gene: TRBV20-1; d_gene: NA; CDR3nt: TGCAGTGCTAGTTCCGATTCACCCCTCCACTTT; CDR3aa: CSASSDSPLHF
abundance: NA; j_gene: TRBJ1-2; v_gene: TRBV2; d_gene: NA; CDR3nt: TGTGCCAGCAGTGTGGACAGTACCTTTGGCTACACCTTC; CDR3aa: CASSVDSTFGYTF
abundance: once; j_gene: TRBJ2-2; v_gene: TRBV4-1; d_gene: NA; CDR3nt: TGCGCCAGCAGCCAAATACCGGGAAACCCCGGGGAGCTGTTTTTT; CDR3aa: CASSQIPGNPGELFF
abundance: medium-sized; j_gene: TRBJ1-4; v_gene: TRBV11-3; d_gene: NA; CDR3nt: TGTGCCAGCAGAGAAGGGGATTCAACTAATGAAAAACTGTTTTTT; CDR3aa: CASREGDSTNEKLFF
abundance: NA; j_gene: TRBJ2-5; v_gene: TRBV19; d_gene: TRBD2; CDR3nt: TGTGCCAGTAGTATCTCGGGACTAGCGGGGGAGTGGGAGACCCAGTACTTC; CDR3aa: CASSISGLAGEWETQYF
abundance: NA; j_gene: TRBJ2-5; v_gene: TRBV18; d_gene: NA; CDR3nt: TGTGCCAGCTCACCGATACAGGGTACCCAAGAGACCCAGTACTTC; CDR3aa: CASSPIQGTQETQYF
abundance: few; j_gene: TRBJ2-2; v_gene: TRBV7-3; d_gene: TRBD1; CDR3nt: TGTGCCAGCAGCCGGACAGGGGGTTCGTCCGGGGAGCTGTTTTTT; CDR3aa: CASSRTGGSSGELFF
abundance: NA; j_gene: TRBJ2-7; v_gene: TRBV27; d_gene: NA; CDR3nt: TGTGCCAGCAGTTTATCCAGGGATGGATTCTACGAGCAGTACTTC; CDR3aa: CASSLSRDGFYEQYF
abundance: few; j_gene: TRBJ2-3; v_gene: TRBV6-1; d_gene: NA; CDR3nt: TGTGCCAGCAGTGAACGGGAGCCTACGTTT; CDR3aa: CASSEREPTF
abundance: NA; j_gene: TRBJ1-5; v_gene: TRBV6-5; d_gene: NA; CDR3nt: TGTGCCAGCAGAGAGGGACAAATTAGCAATCAGCCCCAGCATTTT; CDR3aa: CASREGQISNQPQHF
abundance: NA; j_gene: TRBJ1-2; v_gene: TRBV3-1/TRBV3-2; d_gene: NA; CDR3nt: TGTGCCAGCAGCCGAGGACAGCTTAACTATGGCTACACCTTC; CDR3aa: CASSRGQLNYGYTF
abundance: NA; j_gene: TRBJ1-6; v_gene: TRBV2; d_gene: TRBD1; CDR3nt: TGTGCCAGCAGTGATACAGGGGGCCATAATTCACCCCTCCACTTT; CDR3aa: CASSDTGGHNSPLHF
abundance: NA; j_gene: TRBJ1-1; v_gene: TRBV30; d_gene: NA; CDR3nt: TGTGCCTGGAGTAAAGGACAATCCACTGAAGCTTTCTTT; CDR3aa: CAWSKGQSTEAFF
abundance: NA; j_gene: TRBJ2-5; v_gene: TRBV5-1; d_gene: TRBD2; CDR3nt: TGCGCCAGCAGACCCGGGGGAGGGGAGACCCAGTACTTC; CDR3aa: CASRPGGGETQYF
abundance: few; j_gene: TRBJ1-2; v_gene: TRBV5-4; d_gene: NA; CDR3nt: TGTGCCAGCAGCTTGCAGGGAGGGGGCTATGGCTACACCTTC; CDR3aa: CASSLQGGGYGYTF
abundance: NA; j_gene: TRBJ1-5; v_gene: TRBV2; d_gene: TRBD1; CDR3nt: TGTGCCAGCAGTTCCGACAGGGACGGGGCCATCGGCAATCAGCCCCAGCATTTT; CDR3aa: CASSSDRDGAIGNQPQHF
abundance: NA; j_gene: TRBJ2-7; v_gene: TRBV11-2; d_gene: TRBD1; CDR3nt: TGTGCCAGCAGCTTAGGACAGGGGGCCTACGAGCAGTACTTC; CDR3aa: CASSLGQGAYEQYF
abundance: NA; j_gene: TRBJ2-1; v_gene: TRBV12-1; d_gene: NA; CDR3nt: TGTGCCAGCAGCTTTGCGCCGACTAACTACAATGAGCAGTTCTTC; CDR3aa: CASSFAPTNYNEQFF